This entry features one T cell receptor beta chain sequence. Germline-derived CDR1 and CDR2 are SGHRS and YFSETQ. Losses at the gene ends were 3 bases for V and 4 bases for J; bases not matched to a gene: 6. The CDR3 extends over 15 amino acids. These data come from a study of blood T cell repertoires in COVID-19. Study overall: Material from acute and convalescent COVID-19 was sourced from the United States, Italy and Spain. T cells, B-cell-depleted T cells, or PBMCs provided the cDNA or gDNA that served as material.

Sequenced by immunoSEQ multiplex PCR; TCRdb stores in-frame clones only, minus some. The sample has roughly 170,000 clones, roughly nine tenths seen once. The sample consisted of peripheral blood. This sequence originates from a man in his sixties or seventies with active or convalescent COVID-19. The gene calls are TRBV5-1 and TRBJ2-5; 10 nucleotides align to TRBD1. CDR3 nucleotide sequence: TGCGCCAGCAGCTACGACAGGGGGCGTGGAGAGACCCAGTACTTC. Residues: CASSYDRGRGETQYF. Full variable domain (remainder filled in from reference TRBV5-1 and TRBJ2-5): KAGVTQTPRYLIKTRGQQVTLSCSPISGHRSVSWYQQTPGQGLQFLFEYFSETQRNKGNFPGRFSGRQFSNSRSEMNVSTLELGDSALYLCASSYDRGRGETQYFGPGTRLLVL.